A selection of T cell receptor beta chains follows, all from one sample in a study of early T cells in non-severe SARS-CoV-2 infection. TCRdb analysed the 5' RACE reads with MiXCR anew, one entry per CDR3 protein. The sample shows 83,000 or so distinct CDR3 sequences, roughly 10% of them seen only once. Sequenced here: whole blood, sampled at baseline. These receptors were taken from an adult who was a healthcare worker with PCR-confirmed SARS-CoV-2 infection or an uninfected control (not recorded which). CDR3s include the opening cysteine and the closing phenylalanine or tryptophan. The D gene is left open where the match is weak. The size field is filled for only some rows; it gives once, few, many or a size class.

TGTGCCAGCAGCCAGAAAAGCAGGGGCCACGAGCAGTACTTC CASSQKSRGHEQYF few - TRBJ2-7 TRBV3-1
TGTGCCAGTAGTATAGCAGGGGACAGGGGCCGGCCCCAGCATTTT CASSIAGDRGRPQHF - TRBD1 TRBJ1-5 TRBV19
TGTACCAGCTCACCCGGACTAGCGGCCTTCTCTTCCTACAATGAGCAGTTCTTC CTSSPGLAAFSSYNEQFF - TRBD2 TRBJ2-1 TRBV18
TGTGCCAGCAGTGGACAGATGGATAATGAAAAACTGTTTTTT CASSGQMDNEKLFF - - TRBJ1-4 TRBV2
TGTGCCAGCAGCCGGACATACTCCTACAATGAGCAGTTCTTC CASSRTYSYNEQFF many - TRBJ2-1 TRBV2
TGTGCCAGCAGCCCAGGATACTCCTCCTACAATGAGCAGTTCTTC CASSPGYSSYNEQFF many - TRBJ2-1 TRBV7-9
TGCGCCAGCACCCCCTTCGCGCGGGTCGGAGAGACCCAGTACTTC CASTPFARVGETQYF - - TRBJ2-5 TRBV5-1
TGTGCCAGCAGCCTTCCGACAGGGCCCTACGAGCAGTACTTC CASSLPTGPYEQYF few TRBD1 TRBJ2-7 TRBV7-9
TGTGCCAGCAGCCAGGTAGCGGGAGTAAATGAGCAGTTCTTC CASSQVAGVNEQFF - TRBD2 TRBJ2-1 TRBV3-1
TGTGCCAGCAGCGCGACAGGGGGTTACTCACCCCTCCACTTT CASSATGGYSPLHF many TRBD1 TRBJ1-6 TRBV7-3
TGTGCCAGCCAACAGGGAGGCTTGAAAGAGACCCAGTACTTC CASQQGGLKETQYF - - TRBJ2-5 TRBV6-2/TRBV6-3
TGTGCCAGCAGTAAGCGGACAGGGCTTCCCTACGAGCAGTACTTC CASSKRTGLPYEQYF many TRBD1 TRBJ2-7 TRBV28
TGTGCCAGCAGCTTGTCCGGGACCTCGTCGGTGCAGTACTTC CASSLSGTSSVQYF - - TRBJ2-7 TRBV5-5
TGCGCCAGCAGACTGGTGGGGGAGACAGATACGCAGTATTTT CASRLVGETDTQYF many - TRBJ2-3 TRBV5-1
TGTGCCAGCTCACCCCAACGACAGGGCCAAGTCGAGCAGTACTTC CASSPQRQGQVEQYF - TRBD1 TRBJ2-7 TRBV18
TGTGCCAGCAGTTGGGGCAGTTACGATGAGCAGTTCTTC CASSWGSYDEQFF many - TRBJ2-1 TRBV2
TGTGCCAGCAGTTTAGGGACAGGGAGGGCTGGAGAAGGCTACACCTTC CASSLGTGRAGEGYTF few TRBD1 TRBJ1-2 TRBV12-3/TRBV12-4
TGTGCCAGCAGCCAAGATGGGAATGGGGCAAGCACAGATACGCAGTATTTT CASSQDGNGASTDTQYF once - TRBJ2-3 TRBV4-2
TGTGCCAGCAGTTTACTGTACAGACTCAATGAGCAGTTCTTC CASSLLYRLNEQFF - - TRBJ2-1 TRBV27
TGTGCCTGGAACCACCTGCTTGGGACCGGGGAGCTGTTTTTT CAWNHLLGTGELFF few - TRBJ2-2 TRBV30
TGTGCCAGCAGCCTGGCAGAGGGGAACACTGAAGCTTTCTTT CASSLAEGNTEAFF - - TRBJ1-1 TRBV3-1
TGCGCCAGCAGCTCCAGGGGCTCCCAAGAGACCCAGTACTTC CASSSRGSQETQYF few - TRBJ2-5 TRBV5-1
TGTGCCAGCAGGTCCTGGACCGCTAACTATGGCTACACCTTC CASRSWTANYGYTF - - TRBJ1-2 TRBV11-2
TGTGCCAGCACCTTCGGGGCTCAGCCCCAGCATTTT CASTFGAQPQHF many - TRBJ1-5 TRBV2
TGTGCCAGCAGCATGGGACTAAATAAAGGAGATACGCAGTATTTT CASSMGLNKGDTQYF many TRBD2 TRBJ2-3 TRBV5-6
TGTGCCAGCAGCTTTCCCTACAATGAGCAGTTCTTC CASSFPYNEQFF few - TRBJ2-1 TRBV7-6
TGTGCCAGCAGCTCCCGGGACAACGCCCAAGAGACCCAGTACTTC CASSSRDNAQETQYF many - TRBJ2-5 TRBV7-6
TGTGCCAGCAGTTCCGTCCCACCTTCCGGGACTAGCGGGAGGGCCCCCTACAATGAGCAGTTCTTC CASSSVPPSGTSGRAPYNEQFF - TRBD2 TRBJ2-1 TRBV6-5
TGTGCCAGCAGTTTGGGGACTCACAGGGGGGTTGACAAAAACATTCAGTACTTC CASSLGTHRGVDKNIQYF - TRBD1 TRBJ2-4 TRBV12-3/TRBV12-4
TGCGCCAGCAGCTCGGACGGACAGGGAACCTACGAGCAGTACTTC CASSSDGQGTYEQYF - TRBD1 TRBJ2-7 TRBV5-1
TGTGCCAGCAGCCACCCCCCACTAGCGGGAGCGGGGGAGCTGTTTTTT CASSHPPLAGAGELFF - TRBD2 TRBJ2-2 TRBV28
TGTGCCAGCAGCCAAGACCTGGCAACGACCCAGTACTTC CASSQDLATTQYF few - TRBJ2-5 TRBV3-1
TGTGCCAGCAGTGCCGGGACTAGTAGTTTGTTGGCCTACGAGCAGTACTTC CASSAGTSSLLAYEQYF few TRBD2 TRBJ2-7 TRBV6-2/TRBV6-3
TGTGCCAGCAGCGGCGGGACAATGGAGACCCAGTACTTC CASSGGTMETQYF many - TRBJ2-5 TRBV7-2
TGTGCCATCAGTGAGTCTGGTAGGCAGCCCCAGCATTTT CAISESGRQPQHF few - TRBJ1-5 TRBV10-3
TGTGCCATCGCGCGGGGCGCCCAAGAGACCCAGTACTTC CAIARGAQETQYF many - TRBJ2-5 TRBV10-3
TGTGCCAGCAGCGTAGAGGGCACGAGCGGTGGAGAGACCCAGTACTTC CASSVEGTSGGETQYF - - TRBJ2-5 TRBV9
TGTGCCAGCAGTCCAGAGCGTGGGGCCCGACAGGGTCACGAGCAGTACTTC CASSPERGARQGHEQYF few TRBD1 TRBJ2-7 TRBV6-6
TGTGCCAGCAGTTTAAGCGGAGCCTACGAGCAGTACTTC CASSLSGAYEQYF many - TRBJ2-7 TRBV28
TGTGCCAGCAGTTTGTCCACAGATACGCAGTATTTT CASSLSTDTQYF many - TRBJ2-3 TRBV12-3/TRBV12-4
TGTGCCAGCAGCCCAACCCCAGATACGCAGTATTTT CASSPTPDTQYF few - TRBJ2-3 TRBV11-2
TGTGCCAGCAGCTTAGGTCATACTAGCGGATCCTACAATGAGCAGTTCTTC CASSLGHTSGSYNEQFF - TRBD2 TRBJ2-1 TRBV7-9
TGTGCCAGCAGCACAGGGGGCAATCAGCCCCAGCATTTT CASSTGGNQPQHF - TRBD1 TRBJ1-5 TRBV2
TGTGCCAGCAGTAACGCTCTGGGCCAAGAGACCCAGTACTTC CASSNALGQETQYF few - TRBJ2-5 TRBV12-3/TRBV12-4
TGCAGTGCCTATAATGGGTTGTCCTACGAGCAGTACTTC CSAYNGLSYEQYF medium-sized - TRBJ2-7 TRBV20-1
TGTGCCAGCAGCTTAGAAATCGGGGCTGATACGCAGTATTTT CASSLEIGADTQYF - - TRBJ2-3 TRBV11-2
TGTGCCAGCAGTAGAGGACAGCGGCAAGAGACCCAGTACTTC CASSRGQRQETQYF - - TRBJ2-5 TRBV2
TGCAGTGCTAGAGATCTCGGAAGCTCCTACAATGAGCAGTTCTTC CSARDLGSSYNEQFF few - TRBJ2-1 TRBV20-1